Listed here are 8 T cell receptor beta chains from one sample, sequenced in a study of T cell clonality in common variable immunodeficiency. Study findings and constraints: Common variable immunodeficiency TCR beta sequences reportedly had fewer deletions and N-nucleotide insertions.

Their antigen targets remain unknown. Here immunoSEQ multiplex PCR was the method, and the copy in TCRdb shows in-frame clones only, minus some. The table lists 9,400 or so clones, with no singletons. Sequenced material: peripheral blood mononuclear cells. The receptors shown here come from a human donor with common variable immunodeficiency.

Ten or more counts support this clone. This CDR3 is CASSPSGPGDTQYF. The DNA read from the CDR3 is TGTGCCAGCTCACCATCCGGTCCAGGAGATACG. The chain employs TRBV18 and TRBJ2-3, with D unclear. Read data end 3 residues before the CDR3 end; the end is taken from the germline J gene. Germline values: CDR1 KGHSH, CDR2 LQKENI. The CDR3 covers 14 residues. Trimming removed 2 bases from V and 5 bases from J, with 11 bases in between.

This clone was found many times. The read stops 3 residues short of the end of the CDR3; the missing end is completed from the germline J gene. V is TRBV18 and J is TRBJ2-5, with D possibly matching TRBD1 (5 bases). The V gene lost 4 bases and the J gene lost 5 bases, with 17 bases spanning the gap. The germline V gene encodes CDR1 KGHSH and CDR2 LQKENI. The length of the CDR3 is 15 residues. The CDR3 sequence: CASSQGLAKGETQYF. CDR3 bases read: TGTGCCAGCTCACAGGGGTTGGCAAAAGGGGAGACC.

This clone was detected many times. The germline gene is not matched at one end of the junction; a read error may be the cause. The read falls 3 residues short of the CDR3 end, and the missing part is taken from the germline J gene. The chain has TRBV4-1 and TRBJ2-7, with 7 nucleotides matching TRBD1. The CDR3 is made up of 15 amino acids. Looked up from germline, CDR1 is MGHRA and CDR2 is YSYEKL. The CDR3 loop is CASIQTYTGAYEQYF. Incomplete CDR3 DNA: TGCGCCAGCATCCAAACGTACACAGGGGCCTACGAG.

This clone was picked up many times. The CDR3 end lies 3 residues beyond the end of the read and is filled in from the germline J gene. J is TRBJ1-4 and V is TRBV5-1, with D maybe TRBD1 (5 bases). Trimming removed 0 bases from V and 7 bases from J, with 10 bases in between. The germline V gene encodes CDR1 SGHRS and CDR2 YFSETQ. The CDR3 runs 14 residues. CDR3 loop: CASSLDRLSEKLFF. Partial CDR3 DNA: TGCGCCAGCAGCTTGGACAGGCTAAGTGAAAAA. The full variable domain, its missing parts supplied by reference TRBV5-1 and TRBJ1-4, is KAGVTQTPRYLIKTRGQQVTLSCSPISGHRSVSWYQQTPGQGLQFLFEYFSETQRNKGNFPGRFSGRQFSNSRSEMNVSTLELGDSALYLCASSLDRLSEKLFFGSGTQLSVL.

Ten or more counts support this clone. Coverage ceases 3 residues before the CDR3 finishes, and the germline J gene fills in the end. The rearrangement links TRBV7-6 to TRBJ2-5; tentative D call: TRBD2 (5 bases). V lost 5 bases and J lost 4, with 17 bases in between. This CDR3 spans 15 amino acids. CDR1 is SGHVS and CDR2 is FNYEAQ in the germline V gene. The CDR3 here is CASSPRTRMGETQYF. The sequenced part of the CDR3 DNA is TGTGCCAGCAGCCCGAGAACTAGAATGGGAGAGACC.

This clone was seen ten or more times. The CDR3 bases that were read are TGTGCCAGCAGCTTAGGCGGGGGGCCTTACAATGAG. Translated, it gives CASSLGGGPYNE. The whole CDR3 protein reads CASSLGGGPYNEQFF. V gene TRBV11-2 combines with J gene TRBJ2-1; 8 positions agree with TRBD2. The read gets to within 3 residues of the CDR3 end, and the germline J gene fills in the rest. The germline V gene has CDR1 SGHAT and CDR2 FQNNGV. This CDR3 contains 15 residues. The V segment lost 1 base and the J segment 4 bases; nucleotides outside the gene matches: 3.

This clone is categorized as medium-sized. The read is 3 residues too short to cover the CDR3 end, so that end is filled in from the germline J gene. The chain links TRBV12-3 or TRBV12-4 to TRBJ1-1; 9 bases fit TRBD1. Germline trimming cut 5 bases from V and 0 bases from J; bases unmatched to any gene: 7. The CDR3 totals 16 residues. The CDR3 reads CASSPGTGRVNTEAFF. CDR3 bases read: TGTGCCAGCAGTCCGGGGACAGGGCGGGTGAACACTGAA.

This clone was observed many times. The read comes to an end 3 residues before the CDR3 does, leaving the germline J gene to fill in the end. The chain uses TRBV27 and TRBJ1-2; possibly TRBD1 for D (5 bases). V shed 6 bases and J shed 0 bases, with 20 bases lying between them. The CDR3 runs 17 residues. CDR1 MNHEY and CDR2 SMNVEV come from the germline V gene (reference sequence). The CDR3 sequence: CASSPLGVSGTNYGYTF. Partial CDR3 DNA: TGTGCCAGCAGCCCCTTAGGGGTGTCGGGAACTAACTATGGC.